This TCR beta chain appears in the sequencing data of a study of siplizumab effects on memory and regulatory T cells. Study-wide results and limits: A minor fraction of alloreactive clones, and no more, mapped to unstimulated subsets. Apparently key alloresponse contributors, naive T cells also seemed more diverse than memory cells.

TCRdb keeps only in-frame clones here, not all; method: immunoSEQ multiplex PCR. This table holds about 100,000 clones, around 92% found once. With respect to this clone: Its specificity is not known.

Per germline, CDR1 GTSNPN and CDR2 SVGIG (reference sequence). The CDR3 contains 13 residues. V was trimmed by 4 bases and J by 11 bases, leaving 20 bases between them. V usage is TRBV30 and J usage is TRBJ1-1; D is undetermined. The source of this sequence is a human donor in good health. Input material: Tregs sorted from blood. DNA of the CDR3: TGTGCCTGGACCTCCGGGAAATCTCTCAGGGCTTTCTTT. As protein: CAWTSGKSLRAFF.